A selection of T cell receptor beta chains follows, all from one sample in a study of T cells in Graves' hyperthyroidism and ophthalmopathy. MiXCR, applied by TCRdb to the multiplex PCR reads, yields one record per CDR3 protein. The table includes some 460,000 distinct CDR3 sequences, 15% to 18% detected once. What was sequenced was blood. The source of these receptors is a woman younger than 35 with Graves' hyperthyroidism. Both conserved end residues are part of each CDR3. Each record gives: V gene, CDR3 length, J gene, D gene, clone size, CDR3 DNA, CDR3 protein. The D gene is left open where the match is weak. Clone size appears in some rows only: once, few, many, or a class for an expanded clone.

TRBV10-1	15	TRBJ2-7	NA	many	TGCGCCAGCAGTGAGTCGAAAGGGAGTCAATACGAGCAGTACTTC	CASSESKGSQYEQYF
TRBV7-8	15	TRBJ2-5	TRBD2	many	TGTGCCAGCAGCCGAGCTAGCGGGAGGGGGGAGACCCAGTACTTC	CASSRASGRGETQYF
TRBV5-4	15	TRBJ2-5	TRBD2	NA	TGTGCCAGCAGTACACTAGCGGGGGGACAAGAGACCCAGTACTTC	CASSTLAGGQETQYF
TRBV3-1	19	TRBJ2-7	TRBD2	NA	TGTGCCAGCAGCCAAACGCCCGGACTAGAGCTAAGTCTCTCCTACGAGCAGTACTTC	CASSQTPGLELSLSYEQYF
TRBV20-1	13	TRBJ1-5	NA	many	TGCAGTGGTAGTGGGGGGCCCAATCAGCCCCAGCATTTT	CSGSGGPNQPQHF
TRBV18	15	TRBJ2-3	TRBD1	many	TGTGCCAGCTCACCCTCGGGACAGGGGACAGATACGCAGTATTTT	CASSPSGQGTDTQYF
TRBV5-1	12	TRBJ2-5	NA	many	TGCGCCAGCAGCTTGGATAGCGAGACCCAGTACTTC	CASSLDSETQYF
TRBV6-1	16	TRBJ2-3	NA	NA	TGTGCCAGCAGAAGAACGACGGGGGGCCGAACAGATACGCAGTATTTT	CASRRTTGGRTDTQYF
TRBV7-9	15	TRBJ2-3	TRBD1	many	TGTGCCAGCAGTCGGACAGGGGCGGACACAGATACGCAGTATTTT	CASSRTGADTDTQYF
TRBV6-1	12	TRBJ1-2	NA	many	TGTGCCAGCAGTCCCAAGAACTATGGCTACACCTTC	CASSPKNYGYTF
TRBV5-1	14	TRBJ2-2	NA	few	TGCGCCAGCAGCAGCCCGGCGAACACCGGGGAGCTGTTTTTT	CASSSPANTGELFF
TRBV5-1	14	TRBJ1-6	TRBD1	many	TGCGCCAGCAGCTTGCAGGGGGATAATTCACCCCTCCACTTT	CASSLQGDNSPLHF
TRBV28	16	TRBJ1-5	TRBD1	many	TGTGCCAGCAGACCACCGGGACAGGGTATACATCAGCCCCAGCATTTT	CASRPPGQGIHQPQHF
TRBV6-1	14	TRBJ2-2	TRBD1	many	TGTGCCAGCAGTGAACAGGGGGACACCGGGGAGCTGTTTTTT	CASSEQGDTGELFF
TRBV28	12	TRBJ2-7	TRBD1	many	TGTGCCAGCAGTTCGACAGGGCTCGAGCAGTACTTC	CASSSTGLEQYF
TRBV5-5	13	TRBJ2-7	NA	few	TGTGCCAGCAGCCGGGGGGCAGGGAACGAGCAGTACTTC	CASSRGAGNEQYF
TRBV5-8	15	TRBJ2-5	NA	many	TGTGCCAGCAGCTTGGTGGGCGGCGGGCAAGAGACCCAGTACTTC	CASSLVGGGQETQYF
TRBV9	15	TRBJ2-7	NA	NA	TGTGCCAGCAGCGTTTCCGGGGCCCGGGCTGGGGAGCAGTACTTC	CASSVSGARAGEQYF
TRBV7-8	16	TRBJ2-7	TRBD1	many	TGTGCCAGCAGCTTAGTATCGACAGGGTTCCCCTACGAGCAGTACTTC	CASSLVSTGFPYEQYF
TRBV6-1	12	TRBJ2-3	TRBD1	many	TGTGCCAGCATGGACAGGGCAGATACGCAGTATTTT	CASMDRADTQYF
TRBV15	16	TRBJ2-1	TRBD2	few	TGTGCCACCAGCCCCCCTCGGCGGGAGGGCGGGGATGAGCAGTTCTTC	CATSPPRREGGDEQFF